Presented here are 2 T cell receptor beta chains from one specimen sequenced in a study of cytomegalovirus exposure and HLA in healthy donors. The PCR used 60 Vbeta and 13 Jbeta primers. Generated by immunoSEQ multiplex PCR, the TCRdb table keeps only in-frame clones and is missing some. Of under 200,000 clones listed, approximately 12% are singletons. Sequencing input: PBMCs. The source of these receptors is a man aged 45 to 65 in good health and CMV-seropositive.

The chain joins TRBV9 to TRBJ1-6, with a possible D match to TRBD1 (6 bases). The germline CDR1 and CDR2 sequences are SGDLS and YYNGEE. The CDR3 loop spans 15 amino acids. Trimming removed 6 bases from V and 6 bases from J, with 16 bases in between. The CDR3 nucleotides are TGTGCCAGCACCCCGGGGTACAGGGCTAATTCACCCCTCCACTTT. It encodes CASTPGYRANSPLHF.

Points on this clone: Other DNA sequences within the sample encode an identical CDR3. V usage is TRBV9 and J usage is TRBJ1-5; D is uncertain. This CDR3 region has 14 residues. CDR1 SGDLS and CDR2 YYNGEE come from the germline V gene. Trimming removed 2 bases from V and 0 bases from J, with 6 bases in between. The CDR3 spells CASSVGSSNQPQHF. The DNA of the CDR3 is TGTGCCAGCAGCGTCGGGAGTAGCAATCAGCCCCAGCATTTT.